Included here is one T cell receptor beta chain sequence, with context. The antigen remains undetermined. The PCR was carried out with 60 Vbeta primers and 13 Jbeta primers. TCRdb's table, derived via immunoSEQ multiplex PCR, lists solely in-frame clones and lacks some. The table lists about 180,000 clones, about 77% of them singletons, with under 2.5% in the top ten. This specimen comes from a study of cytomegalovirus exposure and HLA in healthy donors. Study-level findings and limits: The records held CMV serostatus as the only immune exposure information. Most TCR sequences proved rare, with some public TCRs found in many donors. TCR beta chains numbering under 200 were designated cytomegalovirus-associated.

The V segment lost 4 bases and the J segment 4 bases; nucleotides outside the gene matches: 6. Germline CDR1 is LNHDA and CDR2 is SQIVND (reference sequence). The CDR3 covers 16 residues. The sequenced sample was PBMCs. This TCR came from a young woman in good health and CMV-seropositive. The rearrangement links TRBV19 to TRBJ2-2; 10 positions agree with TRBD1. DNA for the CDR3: TGTGCCAGTAGTACGGACAGGGGGTCAGGCACCGGGGAGCTGTTTTTT. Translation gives CASSTDRGSGTGELFF.